The 7 T cell receptor beta chains below come from one sample, sequenced in a study of radiotherapy plus CTLA-4 blockade in lung cancer. Method: immunoSEQ multiplex PCR; TCRdb's copy keeps in-frame clones and lacks some. The table has about 45,000 clones, over 55% seen once; the top ten hold around 20%. Material: peripheral blood, obtained from a patient treated with radiotherapy plus ipilimumab. The receptors shown here come from a human donor with non-small cell lung cancer who had a partial response to radiotherapy plus ipilimumab.

The chain is built from TRBV5-1 and TRBJ1-1; D gene unclear. CDR3 size: 11 residues. The V end was cut by 3 bases, the J end by 3 bases, with 3 bases between. CDR1 is SGHRS, CDR2 YFSETQ, per germline. The CDR3 DNA is TGCGCCAGCAGCTCATACACTGAAGCTTTCTTT. Protein product: CASSSYTEAFF.

This chain links TRBV2 with TRBJ2-1, with 9 bases aligning to TRBD1. CDR3 length equals 15 residues. Trimming took 5 bases from V and 7 from J; bases not matched to a gene: 9. Germline CDR1 SNHLY, CDR2 FYNNEI. The CDR3 DNA reads TGTGCCAGCAGTCCCGACAGGGGGACGAGTAATGAGCAGTTCTTC. Amino acid sequence: CASSPDRGTSNEQFF.

The J gene is TRBJ1-3, the V gene TRBV4-1; tentative D call: TRBD1 (5 bases). Germline loops: CDR1 MGHRA, CDR2 YSYEKL. CDR3 length: 20 residues. The V and J ends lost 6 bases and 8 bases respectively, with 35 bases between them. The CDR3 is CASSRPGAVGADNPQDTIYF. In DNA, the CDR3 is TGCGCCAGCAGTCGACCTGGGGCGGTAGGTGCAGATAACCCGCAGGACACCATATATTTT.

CDR3 in DNA: TGTGCCAGCAGCTTACCCCAGCGACTGGGCAATGAGCAGTTCTTC. It yields the protein CASSLPQRLGNEQFF. This chain joins TRBV7-8 and TRBJ2-1; D not certain. Trimming pared 2 bases from V and 6 bases from J, leaving 14 bases between. There are 15 residues in the CDR3. Germline values: CDR1 SGHVS, CDR2 FQNEAQ.

This chain uses TRBV27 with TRBJ2-1; 7 nucleotides align to TRBD2. In germline, CDR1 is MNHEY, CDR2 SMNVEV (reference sequence). J lost 4 bases, V lost 10 bases, and 7 bases had no gene match. The CDR3 length is 13 residues. This CDR3 is CATGRQWYNEQFF. The CDR3 DNA reads as TGTGCCACCGGGAGGCAATGGTACAATGAGCAGTTCTTC.

V and J are TRBV5-6 and TRBJ1-2; 11 bases align to TRBD1. This CDR3 is built from 14 residues. CDR1 and CDR2 from the germline V gene are SGHDT and YYEEEE. Trimming cost V 7 bases and J 4 bases; bases outside gene matches: 6. The CDR3 nucleotides are TGTGCCAGCGGGAGGGACAGGGGGTTCTATGGCTACACCTTC. Translation gives CASGRDRGFYGYTF. The variable domain in full, with the rest retrieved from reference TRBV5-6 and TRBJ1-2, is DAGVTQSPTHLIKTRGQQVTLRCSPKSGHDTVSWYQQALGQGPQFIFQYYEEEERQRGNFPDRFSGHQFPNYSSELNVNALLLGDSALYLCASGRDRGFYGYTFGSGTRLTVV.

The V and J genes are TRBV9 and TRBJ1-2; 8 nucleotides match TRBD1. Per germline, CDR1 SGDLS and CDR2 YYNGEE. This CDR3 has 15 amino acids. The ends lost 0 bases at V and 5 bases at J; junction bases unmatched: 6. CDR3 coding DNA: TGTGCCAGCAGCGTAGACGACAGGGGAGTTTATGGCTACACCTTC. Translating gives CASSVDDRGVYGYTF.